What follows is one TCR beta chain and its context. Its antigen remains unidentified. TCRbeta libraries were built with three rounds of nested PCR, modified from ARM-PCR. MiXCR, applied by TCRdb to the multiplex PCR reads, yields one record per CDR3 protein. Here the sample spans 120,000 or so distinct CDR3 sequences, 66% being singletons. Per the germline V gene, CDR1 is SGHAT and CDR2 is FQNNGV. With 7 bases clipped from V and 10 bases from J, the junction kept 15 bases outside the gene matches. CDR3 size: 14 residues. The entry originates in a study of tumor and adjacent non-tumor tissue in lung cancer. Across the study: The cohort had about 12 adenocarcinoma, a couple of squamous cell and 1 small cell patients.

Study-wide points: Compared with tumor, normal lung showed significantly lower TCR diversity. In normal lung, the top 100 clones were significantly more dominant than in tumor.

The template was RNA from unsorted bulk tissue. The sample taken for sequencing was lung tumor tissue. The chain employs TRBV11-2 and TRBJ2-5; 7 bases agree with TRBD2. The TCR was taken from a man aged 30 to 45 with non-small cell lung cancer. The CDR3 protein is CASTFLLADTIQYF. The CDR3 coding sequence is TGTGCCAGCACCTTTCTGCTAGCGGATACGATCCAGTACTTC.